This TCR beta chain originates from a study of hypomethylating agent response in myelodysplastic syndrome. Study-wide context: Either azacitidine (about 75% of the 11) or decitabine (3 of 11) was given. The mean patient age was roughly 72 +/- 6.3 years, and diploid cytogenetics predominated.

The CDR3 consists of 13 residues. Germline lookup yields CDR1 SNHLY and CDR2 FYNNEI. With 6 bases clipped from V and 3 bases from J, the junction kept 2 bases outside the gene matches. Overall study findings and caveats: Richness, rarefaction diversity and clonality did not change significantly after hypomethylating treatment.

No T-cell subset sorting was done; bone marrow was analyzed in bulk. About this clone itself: Its antigen is undetermined.

Generated by immunoSEQ multiplex PCR, the TCRdb table keeps only in-frame clones and is missing some. The sample has roughly 9,800 clones, 75% to 85% seen once; the top ten hold about 4%. The TCR originated in a human donor with myelodysplastic syndrome. The chain links TRBV2 to TRBJ2-7, with 10 bases identical to TRBD1. The starting material was bone marrow, obtained before or after starting hypomethylating agent treatment for myelodysplastic syndrome (not recorded which). CDR3 bases: TGTGCCAGCAGGACAGGGGGCGTCTACGAGCAGTACTTC. It translates to CASRTGGVYEQYF.